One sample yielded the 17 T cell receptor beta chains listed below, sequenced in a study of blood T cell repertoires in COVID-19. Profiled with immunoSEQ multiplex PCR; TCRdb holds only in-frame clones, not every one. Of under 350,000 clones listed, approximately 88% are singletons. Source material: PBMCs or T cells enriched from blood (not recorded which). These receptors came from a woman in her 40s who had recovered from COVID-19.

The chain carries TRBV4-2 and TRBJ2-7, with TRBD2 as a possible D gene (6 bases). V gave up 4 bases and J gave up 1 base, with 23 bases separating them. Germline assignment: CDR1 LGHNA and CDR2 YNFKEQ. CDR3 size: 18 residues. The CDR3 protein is CASSRIQGTGEESYEQYF. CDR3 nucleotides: TGTGCCAGCAGCCGAATTCAGGGTACGGGGGAGGAGTCCTACGAGCAGTACTTC.

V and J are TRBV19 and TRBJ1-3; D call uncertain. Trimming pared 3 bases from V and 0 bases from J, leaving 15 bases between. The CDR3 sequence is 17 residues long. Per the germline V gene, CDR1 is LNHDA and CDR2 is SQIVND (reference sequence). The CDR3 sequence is CASSMLAGRSSGNTIYF. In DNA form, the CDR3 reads TGTGCCAGTAGTATGCTCGCGGGAAGGTCCTCTGGAAACACCATATATTTT.

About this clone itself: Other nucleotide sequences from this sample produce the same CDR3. The CDR3 is CASSSGSSYEQYF. For the CDR3, the DNA is TGCGCCAGCAGTTCGGGAAGCTCCTACGAGCAGTACTTC. The chain recombines TRBV5-1 with TRBJ2-7; D might be TRBD2 (5 bases). The germline gives CDR1 SGHRS, CDR2 YFSETQ. The germline V and J ends were trimmed by 5 bases and 0 bases, with 9 bases remaining between them. This CDR3 is 13 amino acids long. The whole variable domain, filled in from reference TRBV5-1 and TRBJ2-7, reads KAGVTQTPRYLIKTRGQQVTLSCSPISGHRSVSWYQQTPGQGLQFLFEYFSETQRNKGNFPGRFSGRQFSNSRSEMNVSTLELGDSALYLCASSSGSSYEQYFGPGTRLTVT.

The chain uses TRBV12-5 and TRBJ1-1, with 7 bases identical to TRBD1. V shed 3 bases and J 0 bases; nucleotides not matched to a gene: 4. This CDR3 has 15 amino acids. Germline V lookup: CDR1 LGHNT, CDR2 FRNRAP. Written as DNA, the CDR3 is TGTGCTAGTGGTTTTGGGGACAGCATGAACACTGAAGCTTTCTTT. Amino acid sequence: CASGFGDSMNTEAFF.

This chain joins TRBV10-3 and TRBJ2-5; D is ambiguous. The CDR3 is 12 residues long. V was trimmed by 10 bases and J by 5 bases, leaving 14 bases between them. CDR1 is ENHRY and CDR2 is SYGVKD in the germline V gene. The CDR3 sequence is CATQQVGETQYF. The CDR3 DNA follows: TGTGCCACCCAGCAGGTTGGGGAGACCCAGTACTTC.

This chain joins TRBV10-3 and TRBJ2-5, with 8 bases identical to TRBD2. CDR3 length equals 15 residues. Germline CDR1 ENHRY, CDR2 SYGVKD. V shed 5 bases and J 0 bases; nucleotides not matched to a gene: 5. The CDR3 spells CAISSGGGYQETQYF. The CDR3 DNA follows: TGTGCCATCAGTTCGGGGGGGGGTTACCAAGAGACCCAGTACTTC.

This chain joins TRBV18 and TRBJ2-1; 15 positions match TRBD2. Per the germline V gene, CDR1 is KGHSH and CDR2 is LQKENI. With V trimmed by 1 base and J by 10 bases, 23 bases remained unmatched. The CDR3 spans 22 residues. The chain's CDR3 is CASSPRLTGHRTSGRAEGEQFF. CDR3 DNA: TGTGCCAGCTCACCACGACTTACAGGTCACCGGACTAGCGGGAGGGCCGAGGGAGAGCAGTTCTTC. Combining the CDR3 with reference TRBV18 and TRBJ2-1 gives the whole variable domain NAGVMQNPRHLVRRRGQEARLRCSPMKGHSHVYWYRQLPEEGLKFMVYLQKENIIDESGMPKERFSAEFPKEGPSILRIQQVVRGDSAAYFCASSPRLTGHRTSGRAEGEQFFGPGTRLTVL.

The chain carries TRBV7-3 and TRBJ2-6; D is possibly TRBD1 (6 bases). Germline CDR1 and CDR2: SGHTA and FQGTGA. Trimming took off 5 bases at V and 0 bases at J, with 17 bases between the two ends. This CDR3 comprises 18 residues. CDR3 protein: CASSTRTVSSSGANVLTF. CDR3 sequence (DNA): TGTGCCAGCAGCACACGGACAGTTAGTAGCTCTGGGGCCAACGTCCTGACTTTC.

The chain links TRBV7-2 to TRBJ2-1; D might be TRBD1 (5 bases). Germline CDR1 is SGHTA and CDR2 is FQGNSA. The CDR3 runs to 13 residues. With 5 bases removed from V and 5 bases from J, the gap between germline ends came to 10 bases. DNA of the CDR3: TGTGCCAGCAGCCTCAGACAGAACAATGAGCAGTTCTTC. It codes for CASSLRQNNEQFF.

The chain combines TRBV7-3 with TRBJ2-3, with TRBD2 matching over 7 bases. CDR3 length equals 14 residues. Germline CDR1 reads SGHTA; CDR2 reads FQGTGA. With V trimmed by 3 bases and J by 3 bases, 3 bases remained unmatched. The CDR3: CASSFGTITDTQYF. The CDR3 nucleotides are TGTGCCAGCAGCTTTGGGACTATTACAGATACGCAGTATTTT.

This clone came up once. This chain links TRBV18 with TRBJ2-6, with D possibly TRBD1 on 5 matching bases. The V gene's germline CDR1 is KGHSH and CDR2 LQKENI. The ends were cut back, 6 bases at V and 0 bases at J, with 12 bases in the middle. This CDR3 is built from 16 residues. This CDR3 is CASSPQGASGANVLTF. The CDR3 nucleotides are TGTGCCAGCTCTCCCCAAGGGGCCTCTGGGGCCAACGTCCTGACTTTC.

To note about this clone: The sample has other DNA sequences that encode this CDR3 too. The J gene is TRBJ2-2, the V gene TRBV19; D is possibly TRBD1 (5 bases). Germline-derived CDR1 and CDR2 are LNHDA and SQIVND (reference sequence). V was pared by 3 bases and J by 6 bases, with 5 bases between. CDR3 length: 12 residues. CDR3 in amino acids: CASSIRAGELFF. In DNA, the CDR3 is TGTGCCAGTAGTATCAGGGCCGGGGAGCTGTTTTTT.

The CDR3 DNA is TGTGCCAGCAGCCCGTCCCCGACTAGTTTCTACGAGCAGTACTTC. This encodes CASSPSPTSFYEQYF. V usage is TRBV5-4 and J usage is TRBJ2-7; D is possibly TRBD2 (6 bases). The germline gives CDR1 SGHNT, CDR2 YYREEE (reference sequence). The CDR3 extends over 15 amino acids. Trimming pared 4 bases from V and 3 bases from J, leaving 17 bases between.

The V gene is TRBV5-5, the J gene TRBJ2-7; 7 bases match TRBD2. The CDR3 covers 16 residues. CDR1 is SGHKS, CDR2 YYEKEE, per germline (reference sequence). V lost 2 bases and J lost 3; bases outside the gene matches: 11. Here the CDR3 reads CASSLQHGGSIYEQYF. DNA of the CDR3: TGTGCCAGCAGCTTACAGCATGGCGGGAGTATCTACGAGCAGTACTTC.

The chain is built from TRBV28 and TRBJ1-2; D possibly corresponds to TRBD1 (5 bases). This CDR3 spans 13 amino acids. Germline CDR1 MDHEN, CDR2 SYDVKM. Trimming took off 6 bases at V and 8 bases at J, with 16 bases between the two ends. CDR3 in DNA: TGTGCCAGCAGACCAGGGCAAATAGGGGGCTACACCTTC. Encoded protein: CASRPGQIGGYTF.

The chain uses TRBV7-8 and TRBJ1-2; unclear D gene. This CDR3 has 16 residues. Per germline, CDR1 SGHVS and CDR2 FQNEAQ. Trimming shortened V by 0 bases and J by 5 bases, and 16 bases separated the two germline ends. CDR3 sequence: CASSLAGLSGDYGYTF. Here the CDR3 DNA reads TGTGCCAGCAGCTTAGCAGGCCTGAGCGGTGATTATGGCTACACCTTC.

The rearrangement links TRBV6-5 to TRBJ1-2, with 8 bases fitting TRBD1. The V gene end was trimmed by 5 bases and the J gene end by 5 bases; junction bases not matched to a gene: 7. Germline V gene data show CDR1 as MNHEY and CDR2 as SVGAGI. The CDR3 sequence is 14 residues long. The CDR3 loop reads CASSPDRGLYGYTF. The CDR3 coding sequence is TGTGCCAGCAGTCCAGACAGGGGATTGTATGGCTACACCTTC.